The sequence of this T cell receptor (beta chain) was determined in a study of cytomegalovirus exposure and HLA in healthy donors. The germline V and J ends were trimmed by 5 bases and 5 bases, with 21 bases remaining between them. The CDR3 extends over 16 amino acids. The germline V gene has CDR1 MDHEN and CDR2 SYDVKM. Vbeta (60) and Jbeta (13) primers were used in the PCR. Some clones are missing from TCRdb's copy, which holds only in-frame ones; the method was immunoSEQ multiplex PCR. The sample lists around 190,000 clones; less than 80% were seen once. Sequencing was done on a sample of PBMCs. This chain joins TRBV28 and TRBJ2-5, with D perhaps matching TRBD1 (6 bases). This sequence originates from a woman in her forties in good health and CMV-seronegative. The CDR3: CASSATRGFTWETQYF. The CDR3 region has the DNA TGTGCCAGCAGTGCAACCAGGGGCTTTACATGGGAGACCCAGTACTTC.